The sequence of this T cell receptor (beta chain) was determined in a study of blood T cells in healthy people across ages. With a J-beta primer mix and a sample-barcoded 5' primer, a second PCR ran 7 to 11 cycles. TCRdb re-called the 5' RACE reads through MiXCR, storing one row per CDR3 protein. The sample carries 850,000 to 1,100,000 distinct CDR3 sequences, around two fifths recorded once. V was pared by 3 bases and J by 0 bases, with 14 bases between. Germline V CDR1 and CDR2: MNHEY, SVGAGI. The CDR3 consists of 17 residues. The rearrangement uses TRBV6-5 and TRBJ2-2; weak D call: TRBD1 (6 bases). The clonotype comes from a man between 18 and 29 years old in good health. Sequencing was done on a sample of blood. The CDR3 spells CASSYFRGGSNTGELFF. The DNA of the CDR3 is TGTGCCAGCAGTTATTTCAGGGGTGGGTCGAACACCGGGGAGCTGTTTTTT.